The 13 T cell receptor beta chains given below trace back to one sample, sequenced in a study of blood T cells in healthy people across ages. Sample-barcoded 5' priming and a J-beta primer mix drove a second PCR of roughly 6 to 12 cycles. MiXCR, applied by TCRdb to the 5' RACE reads, yields one record per CDR3 protein. The table has 540,000 or so distinct CDR3 sequences, 24% seen once. Another study also made use of these data, one on T cells of mothers and their children.

Sequencing input: blood. The source of these receptors is a boy aged 5-17 years in good health.

As concerns this clonotype: A read error may explain this, as a much larger clone is one base away. CDR3 nucleotide sequence: TGCAGCGTTGCAGTTCTGGGGTCTAGTGGCTACACCTTC. This codes for CSVAVLGSSGYTF. The chain combines TRBV29-1 with TRBJ1-2; D ambiguous. The CDR3 contains 13 residues. CDR1 and CDR2 from the germline V gene are SQVTM and ANQGSEA. Trimming shortened V by 4 bases and J by 7 bases, and 16 bases separated the two germline ends.

The rearrangement uses TRBV20-1 and TRBJ1-2; maybe TRBD1 (6 bases). V was shortened by 3 bases and J by 4 bases, with 12 bases between the two germline ends. The length of the CDR3 is 13 residues. Germline V gene data show CDR1 as DFQATT and CDR2 as SNEGSKA (reference sequence). The chain's CDR3 is CSAREGGTYGYTF. In DNA form, the CDR3 reads TGCAGTGCTAGGGAGGGGGGGACCTATGGCTACACCTTC.

The V and J genes are TRBV20-1 and TRBJ2-3; either TRBD1 or TRBD2 may fit D (5 bases each). Germline V gives CDR1 DFQATT, CDR2 SNEGSKA (reference sequence). The V and J ends lost 2 bases and 4 bases respectively, with 16 bases between them. The CDR3 consists of 15 residues. The CDR3 sequence: CSARIPGRGPDTQYF. The CDR3 region has the DNA TGCAGTGCTAGAATCCCAGGGAGAGGTCCAGATACGCAGTATTTT.

The chain is built from TRBV10-3 and TRBJ2-3, with 7 bases identical to TRBD2. CDR1 is ENHRY and CDR2 is SYGVKD in the germline V gene. The CDR3 sequence is 14 residues long. V was clipped by 8 bases and J by 4 bases; unmatched bases: 9. The CDR3 region is CAIWERGMADTQYF. The CDR3 nucleotides are TGTGCCATCTGGGAGCGGGGAATGGCAGATACGCAGTATTTT.

V and J are TRBV2 and TRBJ1-5; D is unresolved. This CDR3 region has 14 residues. V lost 5 bases, J lost 0 bases, and 8 bases lay in between. Germline V CDR1 and CDR2: SNHLY, FYNNEI. The CDR3 here is CASSLFSSNQPQHF. CDR3 sequence (DNA): TGTGCCAGCAGTTTGTTTTCTAGCAATCAGCCCCAGCATTTT.

The chain uses TRBV5-6 and TRBJ1-1; a weak D match, TRBD1 (5 bases). Germline values: CDR1 SGHDT, CDR2 YYEEEE. Trimming removed 0 bases from V and 5 bases from J, with 17 bases in between. This CDR3 comprises 16 residues. CDR3 sequence: CASSLEGNQKRTEAFF. The CDR3 DNA is TGTGCCAGCAGCTTGGAGGGGAATCAGAAGAGGACTGAAGCTTTCTTT.

This clonotype was counted a few times. The gene calls are TRBV3-1 and TRBJ2-1; no clear D gene. The CDR3 is 15 residues long. Germline V gives CDR1 LGHDT, CDR2 YNNKEL (reference sequence). V lost 1 base, J lost 3 bases, and 10 bases lay in between. CDR3 residues: CASSQALGFYNEQFF. CDR3 DNA: TGTGCCAGCAGCCAAGCTTTAGGGTTCTACAATGAGCAGTTCTTC.

The chain joins TRBV30 to TRBJ2-3, with 10 positions matching TRBD2. Germline CDR1 GTSNPN, CDR2 SVGIG (reference sequence). V gave up 2 bases and J gave up 1 base; unmatched junction bases: 0. The CDR3 consists of 14 residues. The CDR3 here is CAWSTSGGTDTQYF. As DNA, the CDR3 is TGTGCCTGGAGTACTAGCGGGGGCACAGATACGCAGTATTTT. Full variable domain (remainder filled in from reference TRBV30 and TRBJ2-3): SQTIHQWPATLVQPVGSPLSLECTVEGTSNPNLYWYRQAAGRGLQLLFYSVGIGQISSEVPQNLSASRPQDRQFILSSKKLLLSDSGFYLCAWSTSGGTDTQYFGPGTRLTVL.

This clonotype was seen more than once but under ten times. The chain links TRBV6-1 to TRBJ1-1, with D tentatively TRBD1 (5 bases). The germline CDR1 and CDR2 sequences are MNHNS and SASEGT. The CDR3 totals 13 residues. The V gene lost 3 bases and the J gene lost 4 bases, with 9 bases spanning the gap. The CDR3 region is CASSDTGLTEAFF. DNA of the CDR3: TGTGCCAGCAGTGACACGGGGCTCACTGAAGCTTTCTTT.

This clonotype was observed a few times. The chain employs TRBV13 and TRBJ2-5; 8 bases agree with TRBD1. The end of the DNA aligns better with TRBJ2-7, so the J call may be wrong. Looked up from germline, CDR1 is PRHDT and CDR2 is FYEKMQ (reference sequence). The CDR3 extends over 14 amino acids. CDR3 nucleotide sequence: TGTGCCAGCAGCTTAACCGGACAGGGATGCGAGCAGTACTTC. Its translation: CASSLTGQGCEQYF.

The rearrangement joins TRBV27 to TRBJ2-4; 12 nucleotides agree with TRBD2. This CDR3 is built from 15 residues. CDR1 and CDR2 (germline): MNHEY, SMNVEV (reference sequence). The junction had 2 bases not matched to a gene; V was cut back by 5 bases and J by 3 bases. The CDR3 nucleotides read TGTGCCAGCAGTACTAGCGGGGGGTACAAAAACATTCAGTACTTC. Amino acid sequence: CASSTSGGYKNIQYF.

V is TRBV27 and J is TRBJ2-7, with 10 bases that match TRBD2. The V and J ends lost 3 bases and 4 bases, in that order; junction bases with no gene match: 3. This CDR3 comprises 14 residues. The germline V gene has CDR1 MNHEY and CDR2 SMNVEV (reference sequence). In DNA form, the CDR3 reads TGTGCCAGCAGTTTTTCTAGCGGGAGTTACGAGCAGTACTTC. Residues: CASSFSSGSYEQYF.

This clonotype was seen only a few times. The genes are TRBV9 and TRBJ1-4; D unclear. Germline values: CDR1 SGDLS, CDR2 YYNGEE. The CDR3 runs 16 residues. The germline V and J ends were trimmed by 3 bases and 0 bases, with 12 bases remaining between them. CDR3 protein: CASSAGADPTNEKLFF. The DNA for the CDR3 is TGTGCCAGCAGCGCAGGTGCGGACCCAACTAATGAAAAACTGTTTTTT.